Each of the 16 T cell receptor beta chains below was sequenced from the same sample in a study of regulatory T cells in long-lasting Graves disease. Stated time point: newly diagnosed GD, antithyroid drugs for less than 3 months. PBMC-extracted RNA yielded the TCR library. Arm-PCR of CDR3 regions and iRepertoire HTBI primers were the basis on which TCR beta libraries were built. TCRdb re-derived calls from the multiplex PCR reads in MiXCR, one entry per CDR3 protein. The sample lists 440,000 or so distinct CDR3 sequences, around 15% seen once, with about 10% in the top ten. These same data were also listed under a study on T cells in Graves' hyperthyroidism and ophthalmopathy.

The sequencing used peripheral blood mononuclear cells (PBMCs), collected at new diagnosis, from a patient treated with antithyroid drugs. The origin of the receptors is a woman between 25 and 40 years old with Graves disease.

This clonotype was found many times. The genes are TRBV29-1 and TRBJ2-1, with TRBD1 identical over 12 bases. The germline V gene encodes CDR1 SQVTM and CDR2 ANQGSEA. V was pared by 6 bases and J by 8 bases, with 8 bases of the junction left unmatched. There are 14 residues in the CDR3. The CDR3 region is CSVDPGQGAYEQFF. The CDR3 region has the DNA TGCAGCGTAGACCCGGGACAGGGGGCCTATGAGCAGTTCTTC.

This clonotype was seen a few times. V gene TRBV28 combines with J gene TRBJ1-1; no definite D call. This CDR3 is 12 amino acids long. Trimming stripped 3 bases from V and 6 bases from J, with 8 bases between. CDR1 is MDHEN and CDR2 is SYDVKM in the germline V gene. The CDR3 reads CASSLFGAEAFF. The CDR3 coding sequence is TGTGCCAGCAGTTTGTTCGGGGCTGAAGCTTTCTTT.

This clonotype occurred many times. The rearrangement joins TRBV20-1 to TRBJ2-3; 8 bases fit TRBD2. The CDR3 has 17 amino acids. CDR1 and CDR2 from the germline V gene are DFQATT and SNEGSKA (reference sequence). V trimming: 1 base; J trimming: 2 bases; junction bases outside the gene matches: 11. The CDR3 nucleotides are TGCAGTGCTAGAGGGCGCCTAGCGGGTGCCGTCACAGATACGCAGTATTTT. As protein: CSARGRLAGAVTDTQYF.

This clonotype was recorded at least ten times. This sequence joins TRBV15 and TRBJ2-1, with 7 bases identical to TRBD2. From germline, CDR1 is LNHNV and CDR2 YYDKDF (reference sequence). V was pared by 5 bases and J by 0 bases, with 10 bases of the junction left unmatched. This CDR3 has 17 amino acids. The CDR3 reads CATSYLGGRVSYNEQFF. CDR3 DNA: TGTGCCACCAGCTATCTCGGGGGGAGGGTCTCCTACAATGAGCAGTTCTTC. Combining the CDR3 with reference TRBV15 and TRBJ2-1 gives the whole variable domain DAMVIQNPRYQVTQFGKPVTLSCSQTLNHNVMYWYQQKSSQAPKLLFHYYDKDFNNEADTPDNFQSRRPNTSFCFLDIRSPGLGDTAMYLCATSYLGGRVSYNEQFFGPGTRLTVL.

This clonotype was observed at least ten times. This chain uses TRBV6-2 or TRBV6-3 with TRBJ2-7; D unresolved. The length of the CDR3 is 15 residues. V shed 2 bases and J shed 2 bases, with 13 bases lying between them. The V gene's germline CDR1 is MNHEY and CDR2 SVGEGT. The CDR3, as DNA: TGTGCCAGCAGTTACGAAGGCAGACGAACCTACGAGCAGTACTTC. Translation: CASSYEGRRTYEQYF.

V usage is TRBV18 and J usage is TRBJ1-5, with D maybe TRBD1 (5 bases). Germline assignment: CDR1 KGHSH and CDR2 LQKENI. V lost 0 bases and J 7 bases, leaving 16 bases between the germline ends. The CDR3 is 16 amino acids. CDR3 bases: TGTGCCAGCTCACCACCGAGGGAAAGGGGAGGACAGCCCCAGCATTTT. Encoded protein: CASSPPRERGGQPQHF.

This clonotype was found many times. V and J are TRBV4-3 and TRBJ1-1; D possibly corresponds to TRBD1 (5 bases). Germline CDR1 LGHNA, CDR2 YSLEER. Trimming took off 0 bases at V and 4 bases at J, with 18 bases between the two ends. The CDR3 extends over 17 amino acids. The CDR3 region is CASSQDPRGARSTEAFF. CDR3 in DNA: TGCGCCAGCAGCCAAGATCCGAGAGGGGCGCGATCCACTGAAGCTTTCTTT.

There are a few counts of this clonotype. V usage is TRBV19 and J usage is TRBJ1-1; D perhaps matches TRBD1 (5 bases). Germline-derived CDR1 and CDR2 are LNHDA and SQIVND (reference sequence). This CDR3 contains 14 residues. Trimming pared 5 bases from V and 7 bases from J, leaving 17 bases between. CDR3 bases: TGTGCCAGTAGTCCCGGATGGGGGGAGGATGAAGCTTTCTTT. Its protein product is CASSPGWGEDEAFF.

This clonotype has a handful of counts. The V call is TRBV7-3, the J call TRBJ1-1; D may be TRBD1 (5 bases). The CDR3 is 16 residues long. CDR1 and CDR2 from the germline V gene are SGHTA and FQGTGA. V was trimmed by 5 bases and J by 6 bases, leaving 22 bases between them. The CDR3 spells CASSPMGGGTKAEAFF. CDR3 nucleotides: TGTGCCAGCAGCCCAATGGGGGGAGGGACGAAGGCTGAAGCTTTCTTT.

The table lists this clonotype with many counts. The chain recombines TRBV28 with TRBJ2-7, with D possibly matching TRBD2 (6 bases). Trimming shortened V by 10 bases and J by 5 bases, and 12 bases separated the two germline ends. The CDR3 loop spans 11 amino acids. Germline CDR1 is MDHEN and CDR2 is SYDVKM. The CDR3 region is CATTGGDEQYF. The CDR3 nucleotides are TGTGCCACAACCGGCGGGGACGAGCAGTACTTC.

Comments on this clonotype: Given a much more abundant clone one base away, this may be a read error. The chain joins TRBV20-1 to TRBJ2-3, with D unresolved. Judging by the DNA end, TRBJ2-5 fits better; the J call may be wrong. This CDR3 spans 11 amino acids. The germline V gene has CDR1 DFQATT and CDR2 SNEGSKA (reference sequence). CDR3 sequence (DNA): TGCAGTGCCCCGACCCGAGAGATCCAGTACTTC. It is translated as CSAPTREIQYF.

This clonotype has at least ten counts. This chain links TRBV28 with TRBJ2-7; D not resolved. CDR1 is MDHEN, CDR2 SYDVKM, per germline. The CDR3 is made up of 14 amino acids. V was trimmed by 2 bases and J by 4 bases, leaving 12 bases between them. The CDR3 reads CASSLILPPYEQYF. DNA of the CDR3: TGTGCCAGCAGTTTAATCCTACCCCCTTACGAGCAGTACTTC.

The rearrangement uses TRBV7-9 and TRBJ2-5; 8 positions agree with TRBD2. The CDR3 totals 14 residues. The germline CDR1 and CDR2 sequences are SEHNR and FQNEAQ (reference sequence). V lost 3 bases and J lost 4; bases outside the gene matches: 4. The CDR3 nucleotides read TGTGCCAGCAGCTTGGTCCTAGCGGGAGAGACCCAGTACTTC. Amino acids: CASSLVLAGETQYF.

In its sample, this clonotype was seen many times. The chain is built from TRBV28 and TRBJ1-5; no clear D gene. Deletions cut 5 bases from V and 2 bases from J, with 25 bases between. CDR1 is MDHEN and CDR2 is SYDVKM in the germline V gene. The CDR3 consists of 19 residues. As DNA, the CDR3 is TGTGCCAGCAGTCTTTTCTCGGTGGGGAGGAGGTCGGGCAATCAGCCCCAGCATTTT. It is translated as CASSLFSVGRRSGNQPQHF.

The sample holds many counts of this clonotype. The V gene is TRBV7-6, the J gene TRBJ2-3; D is unresolved. Germline CDR1 and CDR2: SGHVS and FNYEAQ. The V and J ends lost 5 bases and 5 bases respectively, with 11 bases between them. The CDR3 has 13 amino acids. For the CDR3, the DNA is TGTGCCAGCAGCATCGACTCGGTAGATACGCAGTATTTT. Translation gives CASSIDSVDTQYF.

This clonotype was counted at least ten times. The genes are TRBV27 and TRBJ1-2; no definite D call. From germline, CDR1 is MNHEY and CDR2 SMNVEV (reference sequence). There are 14 residues in the CDR3. Trimming removed 2 bases from V and 0 bases from J, with 7 bases in between. CDR3 bases: TGTGCCAGCAGTTTAGGAGGCACTAACTATGGCTACACCTTC. Amino acid sequence: CASSLGGTNYGYTF.